This T cell receptor (beta chain) was sequenced in a study of cytomegalovirus exposure and HLA in healthy donors. PCR employed 60 Vbeta and 13 Jbeta primers. Profiling relied on immunoSEQ multiplex PCR, and the TCRdb table lists in-frame clones only, not all of them. The table includes under 200,000 clones, about 63% detected once. The length of the CDR3 is 16 residues. The V gene lost 0 bases and the J gene lost 6 bases, with 14 bases spanning the gap. Germline V CDR1 and CDR2: LGHNA, YSLEER. The J gene is TRBJ2-2, the V gene TRBV4-3; D is possibly TRBD2 (6 bases). Sample: PBMCs. The clonotype originates from a woman in her thirties or forties in good health and CMV-seropositive. The CDR3 DNA reads as TGCGCCAGCAGCCAAGATCGGGGGACGGGCGCCGGGGAGCTGTTTTTT. As protein: CASSQDRGTGAGELFF.